One sample yielded the 24 T cell receptor beta chains listed below, sequenced in a study of lymphopenia after photon versus proton radiotherapy. Assay: immunoSEQ multiplex PCR; the TCRdb copy retains only in-frame clones and omits some. The data contain 150,000 or so clones, around nine tenths of them singletons. The specimen comprised peripheral blood, sampled from a patient treated with photon-based radiotherapy. The receptors were gathered from a man in his forties or fifties with gastric cancer.

The CDR3 loop is CASSSGRVAGGPRRSYEQYF. DNA for the CDR3: TGTGCCAGTAGTAGCGGTAGGGTAGCGGGAGGGCCTCGAAGGTCCTACGAGCAGTACTTC. V gene TRBV19 combines with J gene TRBJ2-7; 11 bases are a match to TRBD2. The CDR3 length is 20 residues. The V gene end was trimmed by 4 bases and the J gene end by 1 base; junction bases not matched to a gene: 18. Germline loops: CDR1 LNHDA, CDR2 SQIVND (reference sequence).

This clone has more than one count but fewer than ten. The chain links TRBV19 to TRBJ2-2, with 9 bases identical to TRBD2. V lost 3 bases to trimming and J lost 6 bases; unmatched junction nucleotides: 5. The CDR3 length is 15 residues. Germline assignment: CDR1 LNHDA and CDR2 SQIVND (reference sequence). CDR3: CASSMVAGEAGELFF. For the CDR3, the DNA is TGTGCCAGTAGTATGGTAGCGGGAGAAGCCGGGGAGCTGTTTTTT.

On this clone itself: A junction end diverges from the germline sequence, so it may reflect a read error. For the CDR3, the DNA is TGCGCCAGCCGCTTGGGGGCAGATGAAAAACTGTTTTTT. It encodes CASRLGADEKLFF. The chain uses TRBV5-1 and TRBJ1-4, with a possible D match to TRBD1 (6 bases). CDR3 size: 13 residues. Germline V lookup: CDR1 SGHRS, CDR2 YFSETQ.

This clone was seen a handful of times. This sequence joins TRBV21-1 and TRBJ1-5; TRBD1, the table's D call, was not compared with the DNA. TRBV21-1 is marked as a pseudogene. The CDR3 consists of 14 residues. The CDR3 sequence is CASSNQASNQPQHF. For the CDR3, the DNA is TGTGCCAGCAGCAATCAGGCGAGCAATCAGCCCCAGCATTTT.

The chain recombines TRBV6-5 with TRBJ2-7, with 7 bases identical to TRBD1. J lost 2 bases, V lost 6 bases, and 10 bases had no gene match. Germline V gene lookup returns CDR1 MNHEY and CDR2 SVGAGI. This CDR3 has 15 amino acids. CDR3 DNA sequence: TGTGCCAGCAGCCCCGGGACAGCCCGTACCTACGAGCAGTACTTC. Translating gives CASSPGTARTYEQYF.

The J gene is TRBJ2-1, the V gene TRBV5-6; 9 nucleotides match TRBD1. The germline V gene encodes CDR1 SGHDT and CDR2 YYEEEE. The CDR3 contains 14 residues. V was pared by 2 bases and J by 9 bases, with 6 bases of the junction left unmatched. The CDR3 region has the DNA TGTGCCAGCAGCTTCCGGACAGGGGCCAGTGAGCAGTTCTTC. This gives the protein CASSFRTGASEQFF.

V is TRBV18 and J is TRBJ1-1; TRBD1 matches at 9 bases. Germline values: CDR1 KGHSH, CDR2 LQKENI. The ends lost 6 bases at V and 5 bases at J; junction bases unmatched: 7. The CDR3 is 14 residues long. The CDR3 spells CASSWTGAYTEAFF. Here the CDR3 DNA reads TGTGCCAGCTCGTGGACAGGGGCATATACTGAAGCTTTCTTT.

This chain links TRBV7-2 with TRBJ2-1; 7 bases map to TRBD2. The ends lost 6 bases at V and 7 bases at J; junction bases unmatched: 12. The CDR3 runs 15 residues. Germline CDR1 reads SGHTA; CDR2 reads FQGNSA. The CDR3 reads CASRRTSEGWNEQFF. CDR3 DNA sequence: TGTGCCAGCAGACGTACTAGCGAGGGGTGGAATGAGCAGTTCTTC. Drawing the rest from reference TRBV7-2 and TRBJ2-1, the complete variable domain is GAGVSQSPSNKVTEKGKDVELRCDPISGHTALYWYRQSLGQGLEFLIYFQGNSAPDKSGLPSDRFSAERTGGSVSTLTIQRTQQEDSAVYLCASRRTSEGWNEQFFGPGTRLTVL.

V usage is TRBV15 and J usage is TRBJ1-1; 9 bases align to TRBD1. Germline V gene lookup returns CDR1 LNHNV and CDR2 YYDKDF (reference sequence). CDR3 length: 14 residues. J was trimmed by 5 bases and V by 0 bases; bases with no gene match: 1. CDR3 DNA: TGTGCCACCAGCAGAGAAGGACAGGGGACTGAAGCTTTCTTT. It yields the protein CATSREGQGTEAFF.

This clone has more than one count but fewer than ten. The chain links TRBV7-9 to TRBJ2-2; D is uncertain. The V gene lost 1 base and the J gene lost 0 bases, with 9 bases spanning the gap. The CDR3 is 16 residues long. Germline values: CDR1 SEHNR, CDR2 FQNEAQ (reference sequence). The CDR3 DNA is TGTGCCAGCAGCTTAGGACTCCCGGCGAACACCGGGGAGCTGTTTTTT. Protein: CASSLGLPANTGELFF. Full variable domain (remainder filled in from reference TRBV7-9 and TRBJ2-2): DTGVSQNPRHKITKRGQNVTFRCDPISEHNRLYWYRQTLGQGPEFLTYFQNEAQLEKSRLLSDRFSAERPKGSFSTLEIQRTEQGDSAMYLCASSLGLPANTGELFFGEGSRLTVL.

The gene calls are TRBV11-2 and TRBJ1-4; D is unclear. The CDR3 sequence is 14 residues long. Trimming removed 5 bases at V and 5 bases at J, with 12 bases between. Germline CDR1 is SGHAT and CDR2 is FQNNGV. CDR3 nucleotides: TGTGCCAGCAGCCTGGACGGATTGAATGAAAAACTGTTTTTT. Protein sequence: CASSLDGLNEKLFF.

The gene calls are TRBV16 and TRBJ1-3; no reliable D call. The V gene's germline CDR1 is KGHSY and CDR2 FQNENV. Trimming took 2 bases from V and 0 from J, leaving 11 bases between them. This CDR3 comprises 16 residues. The CDR3 is CASSQMDRSSGNTIYF. As DNA, the CDR3 is TGTGCCAGCAGCCAAATGGATAGGAGCTCTGGAAACACCATATATTTT.

This chain links TRBV6-6 with TRBJ2-7; TRBD2 aligns across 7 bases. The CDR3 covers 12 residues. Germline loops: CDR1 MNHNY, CDR2 SVGAGI (reference sequence). The trim removed 5 bases at V and 5 bases at J, leaving 3 bases unmatched. In DNA, the CDR3 is TGTGCCAGCAGTACAACTAGCGACGAGCAGTACTTC. It encodes CASSTTSDEQYF.

The gene calls are TRBV5-1 and TRBJ2-7, with 11 bases identical to TRBD2. The germline V gene encodes CDR1 SGHRS and CDR2 YFSETQ. Trimming removed 2 bases from V and 3 bases from J; junction bases left unmatched: 4. This CDR3 region has 15 residues. The CDR3, as DNA: TGCGCCAGCAGCTTTTCTAGCGGGAGGAACTACGAGCAGTACTTC. This gives the protein CASSFSSGRNYEQYF.

The chain recombines TRBV14 with TRBJ1-4; 8 nucleotides align to TRBD1. This CDR3 is built from 14 residues. CDR1 and CDR2 from the germline V gene are SGHDN and FVKESK. Unmatched junction bases numbered 6, after V lost 4 bases and J lost 8 bases. The CDR3 nucleotides are TGTGCCAGCAGCCCGACAGGGGTTGGGGAAAAACTGTTTTTT. The encoded protein is CASSPTGVGEKLFF.

The chain recombines TRBV5-6 with TRBJ2-3; unclear D gene. The CDR3 runs to 16 residues. Between the trimmed V and J ends, which lost 4 bases and 5 bases, there was a span of 20 bases. Germline CDR1 and CDR2: SGHDT and YYEEEE. The CDR3 here is CASSPGMMGGRDTQYF. Here the CDR3 DNA reads TGTGCCAGCAGCCCCGGCATGATGGGTGGCAGAGATACGCAGTATTTT.

This clone was seen a handful of times. This chain uses TRBV12-5 with TRBJ1-5; a possible D gene is TRBD1 (5 bases). CDR3 length: 13 amino acids. Between the trimmed V and J ends, which lost 6 bases and 8 bases, there was a span of 14 bases. Germline loops: CDR1 LGHNT, CDR2 FRNRAP. The CDR3 loop reads CASGSRVGEPQHF. CDR3 coding DNA: TGTGCTAGTGGCTCCAGGGTCGGGGAGCCCCAGCATTTT.

This clone was detected only a few times. This chain joins TRBV5-4 and TRBJ2-3, with 10 bases identical to TRBD2. CDR1 and CDR2 from the germline V gene are SGHNT and YYREEE (reference sequence). The CDR3 extends over 18 amino acids. Germline trimming cut 4 bases from V and 6 bases from J; bases unmatched to any gene: 17. CDR3 coding DNA: TGTGCCAGCAGCCGACCTCCCACTAGCGGGAATGCTCGGGATACGCAGTATTTT. Residues: CASSRPPTSGNARDTQYF.

This clone was recorded once. This sequence joins TRBV15 and TRBJ2-1, with TRBD2 matching over 8 bases. V was clipped by 0 bases and J by 2 bases; unmatched bases: 6. The germline gives CDR1 LNHNV, CDR2 YYDKDF (reference sequence). The CDR3 is 17 residues long. CDR3 in amino acids: CATSRDLNSGTYNEQFF. In DNA form, the CDR3 reads TGTGCCACCAGCAGAGATCTAAATAGCGGGACCTACAATGAGCAGTTCTTC.

The chain is built from TRBV9 and TRBJ2-7; 8 bases match TRBD2. The CDR3 is 15 residues long. Trimming cost V 1 base and J 4 bases; bases outside gene matches: 7. In germline, CDR1 is SGDLS, CDR2 YYNGEE. The CDR3 nucleotides read TGTGCCAGCAGCGTATCAGCGGGAGCAAGGTACGAGCAGTACTTC. This encodes CASSVSAGARYEQYF.

The chain has TRBV7-8 and TRBJ1-1; D possibly corresponds to TRBD1 (5 bases). The CDR3 runs 14 residues. The germline V gene encodes CDR1 SGHVS and CDR2 FQNEAQ. V lost 5 bases and J lost 5, with 15 bases in between. CDR3 sequence: CASSPGLVRTEAFF. CDR3 nucleotide sequence: TGTGCCAGCAGCCCGGGGCTGGTGAGGACTGAAGCTTTCTTT.

This chain links TRBV18 with TRBJ2-2, with 13 bases lining up with TRBD2. CDR1 is KGHSH, CDR2 LQKENI, per germline. CDR3 length: 16 residues. Trimming took 3 bases from V and 5 from J; bases not matched to a gene: 3. CDR3 sequence (DNA): TGTGCCAGCTCACCCCTGGGACTAGCGGGAACCGGGGAGCTGTTTTTT. This translates into CASSPLGLAGTGELFF.

V gene TRBV28 combines with J gene TRBJ2-1; 10 bases agree with TRBD1. Germline lookup yields CDR1 MDHEN and CDR2 SYDVKM. With V trimmed by 5 bases and J by 8 bases, 6 bases remained unmatched. The CDR3 is 14 amino acids. This CDR3 is CASSLRTGGDEQFF. The CDR3 DNA reads TGTGCCAGCAGTCTTAGGACAGGGGGGGATGAGCAGTTCTTC. Filled out from reference TRBV28 and TRBJ2-1, the complete variable domain reads DVKVTQSSRYLVKRTGEKVFLECVQDMDHENMFWYRQDPGLGLRLIYFSYDVKMKEKGDIPEGYSVSREKKERFSLILESASTNQTSMYLCASSLRTGGDEQFFGPGTRLTVL.

The chain has TRBV30 and TRBJ1-1; perhaps TRBD1 as D (5 bases). Germline-derived CDR1 and CDR2 are GTSNPN and SVGIG (reference sequence). The length of the CDR3 is 13 residues. The germline V and J ends were trimmed by 4 bases and 6 bases, with 15 bases remaining between them. CDR3 in amino acids: CAWINEGRAEAFF. The CDR3 region has the DNA TGTGCCTGGATCAATGAGGGGAGGGCTGAAGCTTTCTTT.